This TCR beta chain derives from a study of blood T cells in healthy people across ages. On the study more broadly: Every two T cells gave about one barcoded beta molecule via template switching.

In this sample, this clonotype turned up a few times. The antigen is unknown. At one boundary the junction diverges from the germline segment, which might be a read error. Extractions gave at least 5.5 micrograms of total RNA per sample. Primed by a sample-barcoded 5' primer and a J-beta primer mix, a second PCR proceeded for about 7 to 11 cycles. TCRdb re-called the 5' RACE reads with MiXCR, one entry per CDR3 protein. Of some 1,800,000 distinct CDR3 sequences listed, 35% to 50% are singletons. Findings and limits, study-wide: Estimates of diversity drawn from one million T cells were considered underestimates. TCR beta diversity, measured per million T cells, fell in a roughly linear way with age.

CDR3 size: 15 residues. Germline V gives CDR1 ENHRY, CDR2 SYGVKD. The V call is TRBV10-3, the J call TRBJ1-3, with 7 bases that match TRBD1. The sequence came from a human donor in good health. Sequencing input: blood. The DNA for the CDR3 is TGTGCTATCAGACGACAGGGTCGCTCTGGAAACACCATATATTTT. Its protein is CAIRRQGRSGNTIYF.